The clone carrying this T cell receptor (beta chain) has just a few counts. What it binds is unknown. UMIs and sample barcodes were carried by the TCR alpha and TCR beta cDNA libraries that 5'RACE produced using constant-segment primers. TCRdb re-called the 5' RACE reads through MiXCR, storing one row per CDR3 protein. This sample has tens of thousands of distinct CDR3 sequences, with 25% to 30% found just once. This entry is derived from a study of T-cell memory formation after mild COVID-19. Background on the study: Largely, TCR clusters stayed within a single donor.

Overall study results and limits: Clones shrinking between day 15 and 85 showed a balanced CD4/CD8 split, and those that grew later tilted toward CD4+. Clones which contracted sat mainly in CM and EM if CD4+, and in EMRA if CD8+.

Sample: PBMCs or a T cell subset sorted from them (not recorded which). The source of this sequence is a man aged 18-30 years who had mild COVID-19 (a few samples of this study predate the infection). Cell type and time point are not known.

Here the CDR3 DNA reads TGCAGTGCTCCACTTTCGGGGCTAGCGGGGGTCGTGGGTACGCAGTATTTT. This gives the protein CSAPLSGLAGVVGTQYF. The rearrangement links TRBV20-1 to TRBJ2-3; 10 positions agree with TRBD2. Germline-derived CDR1 and CDR2 are DFQATT and SNEGSKA (reference sequence). The CDR3 is 17 residues long. The V and J ends lost 5 bases and 8 bases, in that order; junction bases with no gene match: 19.